This entry lists 27 T cell receptor beta chains sequenced from one sample in a study of T cell repertoires in cytomegalovirus infection. TCRdb re-analysed the reads in MiXCR, keeping a single row per CDR3 protein. This repertoire shows some 500,000 distinct CDR3 sequences, 40% found once; its top ten account for roughly 50%. Their antigens are not known. The sequences come from cultured PBMCs, collected from culture after CMV antigen stimulation. The origin of the receptors is a human donor in good health (CMV status not recorded). Some clones in this sample may be carry-over from other donors' samples.

V usage is TRBV19 and J usage is TRBJ1-2; D is unresolved. Germline V gene data show CDR1 as LNHDA and CDR2 as SQIVND (reference sequence). The V gene lost 5 bases and the J gene lost 8 bases, with 15 bases spanning the gap. The CDR3 runs 13 residues. CDR3 in amino acids: CASSPTRRGGYTF. The CDR3 region has the DNA TGTGCCAGTAGTCCAACAAGACGAGGGGGCTACACCTTC.

The chain couples TRBV7-2 to TRBJ2-3; 7 bases line up with TRBD1. Germline CDR1 SGHTA, CDR2 FQGNSA. This CDR3 is built from 14 residues. V gave up 1 base and J gave up 6 bases; unmatched junction bases: 4. The CDR3 nucleotides read TGTGCCAGCAGCTTAGACAGGGGTGTGGATACGCAGTATTTT. Amino acid sequence: CASSLDRGVDTQYF.

The chain combines TRBV6-5 with TRBJ2-7; D unclear. V was cut by 2 bases and J by 7 bases, with 9 bases left in between. The CDR3 loop spans 12 amino acids. The germline CDR1 and CDR2 sequences are MNHEY and SVGAGI. The CDR3 sequence: CASSYGPSEQYF. DNA of the CDR3: TGTGCCAGCAGTTACGGGCCGTCTGAGCAGTACTTC.

V and J are TRBV7-2 and TRBJ2-7; the D is unclear. CDR3 size: 13 residues. Germline assignment: CDR1 SGHTA and CDR2 FQGNSA. V dropped 3 bases and J dropped 0 bases, with 6 bases sitting between them. The CDR3 reads CASSFFNSYEQYF. In nucleotides, the CDR3 is TGTGCCAGCAGCTTCTTTAACTCCTACGAGCAGTACTTC.

This clonotype was detected only once. This rearrangement joins TRBV20-1 to TRBJ2-2; tentatively, D is TRBD2 (5 bases). Germline values: CDR1 DFQATT, CDR2 SNEGSKA (reference sequence). Trimming cost V 3 bases and J 6 bases, with 14 bases left between them. The CDR3 loop spans 14 amino acids. The CDR3 spells CSASAEGRPGELFF. The CDR3 nucleotides read TGCAGTGCTAGCGCTGAGGGTAGACCCGGGGAGCTGTTTTTT.

The chain links TRBV20-1 to TRBJ2-2, with D possibly TRBD1 on 5 matching bases. The CDR3 has 16 residues. CDR1 is DFQATT and CDR2 is SNEGSKA in the germline V gene (reference sequence). Deletions cut 0 bases from V and 5 bases from J, with 16 bases between. The CDR3 spells CSARDKGWRGTGELFF. CDR3 sequence (DNA): TGCAGTGCTAGAGATAAGGGGTGGCGTGGTACCGGGGAGCTGTTTTTT.

V gene TRBV20-1 combines with J gene TRBJ2-7; D is perhaps TRBD1 or TRBD2 (5 bases each). V shed 5 bases and J shed 4 bases, with 21 bases lying between them. Per the germline V gene, CDR1 is DFQATT and CDR2 is SNEGSKA (reference sequence). The CDR3 is 15 amino acids. The CDR3 here is CSAALSGTPLYEQYF. The CDR3 nucleotides are TGCAGTGCTGCCCTCTCCGGGACGCCCCTATACGAGCAGTACTTC.

This clonotype was seen a handful of times. V is TRBV7-8 and J is TRBJ2-1, with 13 nucleotides matching TRBD2. The CDR3 covers 15 residues. Germline CDR1 is SGHVS and CDR2 is FQNEAQ. V was pared by 4 bases and J by 10 bases, with 7 bases of the junction left unmatched. CDR3 amino acids: CASSSLAGGPGEQFF. The CDR3 coding sequence is TGTGCCAGCAGCTCACTAGCGGGAGGGCCAGGGGAGCAGTTCTTC. The whole variable domain, filled in from reference TRBV7-8 and TRBJ2-1, reads GAGVSQSPRYKVAKRGQDVALRCDPISGHVSLFWYQQALGQGPEFLTYFQNEAQLDKSGLPSDRFFAERPEGSVSTLKIQRTQQEDSAVYLCASSSLAGGPGEQFFGPGTRLTVL.

This clonotype has a count of ten or more. This chain connects TRBV7-2 to TRBJ2-1; no clear D gene. The CDR3 is 14 amino acids. Germline V gene sequence: CDR1 SGHTA, CDR2 FQGNSA. V was cut by 5 bases and J by 0 bases, with 8 bases left in between. CDR3 amino acids: CASSARSSYNEQFF. CDR3 nucleotide sequence: TGTGCCAGCAGCGCCCGCAGCTCCTACAATGAGCAGTTCTTC.

This chain uses TRBV6-1 with TRBJ1-5; D remains ambiguous. The V end was cut by 7 bases, the J end by 3 bases, with 22 bases between. CDR1 and CDR2 (germline): MNHNS, SASEGT. The CDR3 is 17 residues long. CDR3: CASTPRRDNNYNQPQHF. CDR3 in DNA: TGTGCCAGCACCCCAAGGAGAGACAACAACTACAATCAGCCCCAGCATTTT.

This chain connects TRBV12-3 or TRBV12-4 to TRBJ2-3; tentative D call: TRBD2 (5 bases). V lost 7 bases, J lost 4 bases, and 18 bases lay in between. The CDR3 covers 15 residues. CDR3 nucleotide sequence: TGTGCCAGCACGCCGAGGGCGGGTGTAGCAGATACGCAGTATTTT. This encodes CASTPRAGVADTQYF.

This clonotype was recorded only once. This chain uses TRBV12-3 or TRBV12-4 with TRBJ2-5; D is perhaps TRBD2 (7 bases). Trimming cost V 5 bases and J 5 bases, with 15 bases left between them. CDR3 length equals 14 residues. Here the CDR3 reads CASSRLEGGETQYF. The CDR3, as DNA: TGTGCCAGCAGTCGACTAGAGGGGGGGGAGACCCAGTACTTC.

The table lists this clonotype with a few counts. The chain uses TRBV27 and TRBJ2-7; D call uncertain. Trimming removed 8 bases at V and 6 bases at J, with 11 bases between. The CDR3 runs 11 residues. The germline gives CDR1 MNHEY, CDR2 SMNVEV (reference sequence). The CDR3 region has the DNA TGTGCCAGCTCGAACGGGCTCGAGCAGTACTTC. The encoded protein is CASSNGLEQYF.

The rearrangement joins TRBV7-2 to TRBJ2-3; no firm D call. V was pared by 4 bases and J by 0 bases, with 8 bases between. This CDR3 has 14 amino acids. From germline, CDR1 is SGHTA and CDR2 FQGNSA. As DNA, the CDR3 is TGTGCCAGCAGCTATCCTCCTAGCACAGATACGCAGTATTTT. Its protein is CASSYPPSTDTQYF.

This clonotype was recorded at least ten times. This chain uses TRBV7-2 with TRBJ2-1; TRBD2 is a possible D gene (6 bases). V dropped 5 bases and J dropped 4 bases, with 18 bases sitting between them. The CDR3 runs 16 residues. CDR1 and CDR2 from the germline V gene are SGHTA and FQGNSA. This CDR3 reads CASSMSSRGGYNEQFF. The DNA of the CDR3 is TGTGCCAGCAGCATGTCGAGCCGAGGAGGGTACAATGAGCAGTTCTTC.

V gene TRBV5-4 combines with J gene TRBJ2-2; either TRBD1 or TRBD2 may fit D (5 bases each). CDR3 size: 16 residues. Germline CDR1 and CDR2: SGHNT and YYREEE (reference sequence). Trimming removed 4 bases at V and 0 bases at J, with 13 bases between. CDR3 residues: CASSPMGPTNTGELFF. The CDR3 DNA reads as TGTGCCAGCAGCCCGATGGGACCAACGAACACCGGGGAGCTGTTTTTT.

CDR3 nucleotide sequence: TGTGCCAGCAGCCAGGAGTCCAGGGCAGGTGAGGCCCAGCATTTT. Translating gives CASSQESRAGEAQHF. The V gene is TRBV7-2, the J gene TRBJ1-5; D perhaps matches TRBD1 (5 bases). The CDR3 has 15 residues. The germline V gene has CDR1 SGHTA and CDR2 FQGNSA. Trimming left V 5 bases short and J 11 bases short, with 22 bases between.

The table lists this clonotype with a few counts. This CDR3 reads CASSLMRTSSYEQYF. The CDR3 nucleotides are TGTGCCAGCAGCTTAATGAGGACGAGCTCCTACGAGCAGTACTTC. V is TRBV7-2 and J is TRBJ2-7, with D hard to call. Germline loops: CDR1 SGHTA, CDR2 FQGNSA. Trimming cost V 2 bases and J 0 bases, with 11 bases left between them. The CDR3 has 15 amino acids.

This clonotype came up a few times. V and J are TRBV7-2 and TRBJ2-1, with 7 bases aligning to TRBD1. Germline assignment: CDR1 SGHTA and CDR2 FQGNSA. This CDR3 has 15 amino acids. V shed 5 bases and J 0 bases; nucleotides not matched to a gene: 4. CDR3: CASSPQGNSYNEQFF. The DNA for the CDR3 is TGTGCCAGCAGCCCACAGGGGAACTCCTACAATGAGCAGTTCTTC.

This rearrangement joins TRBV12-3 or TRBV12-4 to TRBJ2-3, with 8 bases aligning to TRBD2. CDR3 size: 18 residues. Trimming removed 5 bases from V and 2 bases from J; junction bases left unmatched: 15. CDR3 sequence reads: CASSQNAGSGANTDTQYF. The DNA of the CDR3 is TGTGCCAGCAGTCAGAACGCGGGTAGCGGGGCCAACACAGATACGCAGTATTTT.

The chain couples TRBV27 to TRBJ2-1; D gene uncertain. V dropped 1 base and J dropped 7 bases, with 8 bases sitting between them. Germline values: CDR1 MNHEY, CDR2 SMNVEV (reference sequence). The CDR3 has 13 residues. The CDR3 sequence is CASSLFGGNEQFF. DNA for the CDR3: TGTGCCAGCAGTTTATTCGGCGGTAATGAGCAGTTCTTC.

The V gene is TRBV20-1, the J gene TRBJ2-2; no reliable D call. CDR1 and CDR2 from the germline V gene are DFQATT and SNEGSKA (reference sequence). The CDR3 is 12 residues long. Trimming stripped 4 bases from V and 9 bases from J, with 12 bases between. The CDR3 here is CSATQSGRELFF. DNA of the CDR3: TGCAGTGCTACCCAGTCTGGGCGGGAGCTGTTTTTT.

This clonotype was seen a few times. The chain carries TRBV7-2 and TRBJ1-2; the D is unclear. This CDR3 has 15 residues. Germline V gives CDR1 SGHTA, CDR2 FQGNSA. With 1 base removed from V and 0 bases from J, the gap between germline ends came to 9 bases. The CDR3 DNA is TGTGCCAGCAGCTTAGGGGTTTCCCCTAACTATGGCTACACCTTC. This codes for CASSLGVSPNYGYTF. Full variable domain (rest looked up from reference TRBV7-2 and TRBJ1-2): GAGVSQSPSNKVTEKGKDVELRCDPISGHTALYWYRQSLGQGLEFLIYFQGNSAPDKSGLPSDRFSAERTGGSVSTLTIQRTQQEDSAVYLCASSLGVSPNYGYTFGSGTRLTVV.

The rearrangement joins TRBV7-2 to TRBJ1-2, with D perhaps matching TRBD1 (5 bases). V lost 4 bases and J lost 5, with 11 bases in between. Germline assignment: CDR1 SGHTA and CDR2 FQGNSA. CDR3 size: 13 residues. CDR3 nucleotides: TGTGCCAGCAGCTGGACTACAGGTTATGGCTACACCTTC. Its protein is CASSWTTGYGYTF.

The chain has TRBV7-9 and TRBJ2-1; D call uncertain. CDR3 length: 11 amino acids. V gave up 3 bases and J gave up 8 bases, with 5 bases separating them. Germline CDR1 SEHNR, CDR2 FQNEAQ (reference sequence). CDR3 bases: TGTGCCAGCAGCTTTAGGGATGAGCAGTTCTTC. It translates to CASSFRDEQFF. The full variable domain, rest sourced from reference TRBV7-9 and TRBJ2-1, is DTGVSQNPRHKITKRGQNVTFRCDPISEHNRLYWYRQTLGQGPEFLTYFQNEAQLEKSRLLSDRFSAERPKGSFSTLEIQRTEQGDSAMYLCASSFRDEQFFGPGTRLTVL.

CDR3 sequence reads: CASSSLGGSSYNEQFF. CDR3 nucleotide sequence: TGTGCCAGCAGCTCCCTCGGGGGGAGCTCCTACAATGAGCAGTTCTTC. This chain joins TRBV7-6 and TRBJ2-1; 7 nucleotides line up with TRBD2. The CDR3 runs 16 residues. The V segment lost 4 bases and the J segment 0 bases; nucleotides outside the gene matches: 6. CDR1 SGHVS and CDR2 FNYEAQ come from the germline V gene.

J is TRBJ1-1 and V is TRBV7-2, with D possibly matching TRBD1 (6 bases). Trimming removed 1 base at V and 5 bases at J, with 11 bases between. This CDR3 region has 14 residues. From germline, CDR1 is SGHTA and CDR2 FQGNSA. CDR3 sequence (DNA): TGTGCCAGCAGCTTAGGAGGGGGGGAGACTGAAGCTTTCTTT. It specifies CASSLGGGETEAFF.